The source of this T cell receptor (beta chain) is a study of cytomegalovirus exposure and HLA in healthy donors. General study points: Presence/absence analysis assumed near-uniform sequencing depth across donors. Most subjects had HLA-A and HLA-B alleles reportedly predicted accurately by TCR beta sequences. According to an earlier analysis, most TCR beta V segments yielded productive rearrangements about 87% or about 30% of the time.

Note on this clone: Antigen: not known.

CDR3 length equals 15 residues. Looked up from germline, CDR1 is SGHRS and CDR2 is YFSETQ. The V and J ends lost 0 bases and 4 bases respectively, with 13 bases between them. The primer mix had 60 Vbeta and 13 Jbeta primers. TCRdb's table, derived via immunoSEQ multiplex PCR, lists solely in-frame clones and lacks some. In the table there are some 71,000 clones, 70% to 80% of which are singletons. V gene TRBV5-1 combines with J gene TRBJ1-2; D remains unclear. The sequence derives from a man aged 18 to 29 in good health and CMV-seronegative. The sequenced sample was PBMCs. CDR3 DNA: TGCGCCAGCAGCTTGGCCCCGGGATCCGGCTATGGCTACACCTTC. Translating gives CASSLAPGSGYGYTF.